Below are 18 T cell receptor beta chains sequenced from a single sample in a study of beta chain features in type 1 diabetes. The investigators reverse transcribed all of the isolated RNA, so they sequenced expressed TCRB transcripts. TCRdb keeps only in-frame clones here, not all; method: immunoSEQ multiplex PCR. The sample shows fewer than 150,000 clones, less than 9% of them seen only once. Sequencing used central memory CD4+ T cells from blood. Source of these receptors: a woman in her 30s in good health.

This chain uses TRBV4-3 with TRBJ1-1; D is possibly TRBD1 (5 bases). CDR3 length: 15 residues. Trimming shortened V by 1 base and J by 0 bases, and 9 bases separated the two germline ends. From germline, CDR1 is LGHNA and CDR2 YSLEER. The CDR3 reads CASSQVGGLNTEAFF. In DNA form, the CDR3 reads TGCGCCAGCAGCCAAGTTGGGGGGTTGAACACTGAAGCTTTCTTT.

The DNA for the CDR3 is TGTGCCAGCAGCTTAGGGCCCCAGGGCGTGCGAAGTGGGGAGCAGTTCTTC. Translated: CASSLGPQGVRSGEQFF. J is TRBJ2-1 and V is TRBV7-9; D may be TRBD1 (5 bases). The CDR3 contains 17 residues. Germline-derived CDR1 and CDR2 are SEHNR and FQNEAQ (reference sequence). The ends were cut back, 1 base at V and 10 bases at J, with 23 bases in the middle.

The CDR3 here is CASSHLAVGNTEAFF. DNA for the CDR3: TGTGCCAGCAGCCATCTAGCGGTGGGGAACACTGAAGCTTTCTTT. The chain couples TRBV4-2 to TRBJ1-1; D remains unclear. The CDR3 is made up of 15 amino acids. V was clipped by 3 bases and J by 1 base, with 12 bases between them. Germline lookup yields CDR1 LGHNA and CDR2 YNFKEQ.

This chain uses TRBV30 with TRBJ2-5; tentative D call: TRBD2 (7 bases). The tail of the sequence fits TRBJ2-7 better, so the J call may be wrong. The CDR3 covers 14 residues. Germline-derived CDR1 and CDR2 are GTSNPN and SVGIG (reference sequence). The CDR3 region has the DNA TGTGCCTGGAGTGGGTTAGGGGGGGCCGACGAGCAGTACTTC. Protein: CAWSGLGGADEQYF.

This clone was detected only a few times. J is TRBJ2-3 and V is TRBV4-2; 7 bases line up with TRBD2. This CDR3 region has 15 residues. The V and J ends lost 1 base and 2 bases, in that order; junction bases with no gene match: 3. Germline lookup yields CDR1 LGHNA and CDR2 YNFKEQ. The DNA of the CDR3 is TGTGCCAGCAGCCAAGTTAGCGGGCACACAGATACGCAGTATTTT. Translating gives CASSQVSGHTDTQYF.

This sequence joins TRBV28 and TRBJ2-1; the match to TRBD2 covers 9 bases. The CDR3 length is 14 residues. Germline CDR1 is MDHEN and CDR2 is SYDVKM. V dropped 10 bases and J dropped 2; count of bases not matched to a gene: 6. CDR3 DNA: TGTGCCACCCAGGGCGGGGGGGCCTACAATGAGCAGTTCTTC. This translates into CATQGGGAYNEQFF.

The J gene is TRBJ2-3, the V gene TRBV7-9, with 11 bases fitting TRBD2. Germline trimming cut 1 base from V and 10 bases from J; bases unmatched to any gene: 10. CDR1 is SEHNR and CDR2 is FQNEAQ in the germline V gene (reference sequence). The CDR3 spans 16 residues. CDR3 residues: CASSLVTSGTGRAQYF. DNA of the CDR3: TGTGCCAGCAGCTTAGTGACTAGCGGGACGGGGCGGGCGCAGTATTTT.

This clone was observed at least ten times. The CDR3 DNA reads TGTGCCAGCAGCTTAGGGGCCGGATACACAGATACGCAGTATTTT. It yields the protein CASSLGAGYTDTQYF. The rearrangement uses TRBV7-9 and TRBJ2-3, with D uncertain. V lost 1 base, J lost 2 bases, and 10 bases lay in between. The CDR3 totals 15 residues. Germline V gene data show CDR1 as SEHNR and CDR2 as FQNEAQ (reference sequence).

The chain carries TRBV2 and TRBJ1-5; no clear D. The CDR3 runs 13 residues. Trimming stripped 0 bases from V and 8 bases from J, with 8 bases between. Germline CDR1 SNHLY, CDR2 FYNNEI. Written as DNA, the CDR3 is TGTGCCAGCAGTGAAGCGAGGTTTGAGCCCCAGCATTTT. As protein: CASSEARFEPQHF.

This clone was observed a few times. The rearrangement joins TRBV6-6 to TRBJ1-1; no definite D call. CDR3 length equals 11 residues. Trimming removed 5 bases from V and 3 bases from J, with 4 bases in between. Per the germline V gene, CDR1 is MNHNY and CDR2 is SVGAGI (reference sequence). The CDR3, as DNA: TGTGCCAGCAGTCCTGACACTGAAGCTTTCTTT. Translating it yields CASSPDTEAFF.

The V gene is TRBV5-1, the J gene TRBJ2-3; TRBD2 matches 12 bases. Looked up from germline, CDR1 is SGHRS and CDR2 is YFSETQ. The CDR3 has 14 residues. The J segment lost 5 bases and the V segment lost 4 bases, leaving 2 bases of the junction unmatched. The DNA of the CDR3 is TGCGCCAGCAGCCAGGGACTAGCGGGAGATACGCAGTATTTT. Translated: CASSQGLAGDTQYF. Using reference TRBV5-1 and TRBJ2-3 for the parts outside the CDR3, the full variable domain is KAGVTQTPRYLIKTRGQQVTLSCSPISGHRSVSWYQQTPGQGLQFLFEYFSETQRNKGNFPGRFSGRQFSNSRSEMNVSTLELGDSALYLCASSQGLAGDTQYFGPGTRLTVL.

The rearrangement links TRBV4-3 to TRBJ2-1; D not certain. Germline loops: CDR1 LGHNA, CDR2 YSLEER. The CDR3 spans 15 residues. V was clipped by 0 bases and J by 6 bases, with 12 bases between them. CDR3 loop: CASSQDPRRSNEQFF. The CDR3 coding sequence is TGCGCCAGCAGCCAAGACCCCCGTCGGAGCAATGAGCAGTTCTTC.

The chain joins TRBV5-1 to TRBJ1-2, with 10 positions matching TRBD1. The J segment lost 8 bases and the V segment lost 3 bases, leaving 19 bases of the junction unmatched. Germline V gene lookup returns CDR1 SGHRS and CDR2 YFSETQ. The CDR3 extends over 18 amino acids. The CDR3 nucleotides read TGCGCCAGCAGCTGGAATCCGGGACAGGGGCCCTCGGGAGAAGGCTACACCTTC. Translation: CASSWNPGQGPSGEGYTF.

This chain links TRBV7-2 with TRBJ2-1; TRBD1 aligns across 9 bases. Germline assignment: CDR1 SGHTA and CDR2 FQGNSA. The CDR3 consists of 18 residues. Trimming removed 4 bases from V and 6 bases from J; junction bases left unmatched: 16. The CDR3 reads CASSSRLTGTGRINEQFF. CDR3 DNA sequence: TGTGCCAGCAGCTCTCGACTTACCGGGACAGGGAGGATCAATGAGCAGTTCTTC.

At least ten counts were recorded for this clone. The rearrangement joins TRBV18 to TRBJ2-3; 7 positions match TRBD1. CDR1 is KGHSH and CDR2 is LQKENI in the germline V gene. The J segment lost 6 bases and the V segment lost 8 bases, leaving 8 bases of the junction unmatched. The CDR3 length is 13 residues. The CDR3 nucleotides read TGTGCCAGCACGACAGGGAAAGCGGATACGCAGTATTTT. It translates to CASTTGKADTQYF.

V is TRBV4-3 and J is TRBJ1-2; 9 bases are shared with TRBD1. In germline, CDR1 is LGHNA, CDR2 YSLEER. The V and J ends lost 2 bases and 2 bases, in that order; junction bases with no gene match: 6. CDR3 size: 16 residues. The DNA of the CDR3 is TGCGCCAGCAGCCAATCGGGGACAGGGAACAACTATGGCTACACCTTC. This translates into CASSQSGTGNNYGYTF.

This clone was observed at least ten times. Written as DNA, the CDR3 is TGCGCCAGCAGCTTGGGCTCGGGTTCCTACAATGAGCAGTTCTTC. It codes for CASSLGSGSYNEQFF. This rearrangement joins TRBV5-1 to TRBJ2-1; D is undetermined. Deletions cut 0 bases from V and 1 base from J, with 8 bases between. Germline V gene sequence: CDR1 SGHRS, CDR2 YFSETQ. This CDR3 spans 15 amino acids.

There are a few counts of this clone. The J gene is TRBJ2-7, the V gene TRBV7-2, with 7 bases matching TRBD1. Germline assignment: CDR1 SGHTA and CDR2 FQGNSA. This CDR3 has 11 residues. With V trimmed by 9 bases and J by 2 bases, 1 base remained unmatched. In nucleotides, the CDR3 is TGTGCCAGTCAGGGGGCCTACGAGCAGTACTTC. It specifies CASQGAYEQYF.